The clone carrying this TCR beta chain has a count of ten or more. Its cognate antigen is unknown. With iRepertoire HTBI primers and Arm-PCR of CDR3 regions, TCR beta libraries were built. TCRdb processed the multiplex PCR reads anew with MiXCR; each CDR3 protein has one entry. The table lists roughly 500,000 distinct CDR3 sequences, 12% of them singletons. This sample was included in a study of regulatory T cells in long-lasting Graves disease. Time point reported: newly diagnosed GD, antithyroid drugs for less than 3 months. Extracted RNA from PBMCs served as the source of the TCR library. Whole-study findings and limits: Not thyroid tissue but only peripheral blood was studied.

These data are also associated with another study on T cells in Graves' hyperthyroidism and ophthalmopathy. That study adds: A first-round RT-PCR of the TCR CDR3 used the HTBI primer set.

Sequencing was performed on peripheral blood mononuclear cells (PBMCs), taken at new diagnosis, from a patient treated with antithyroid drugs. The clonotype originates from a woman aged 25 to 39 with Graves disease.

This chain's CDR3 is CSARGPQGLQGQYF. For the CDR3, the DNA is TGCAGTGCTAGGGGGCCACAGGGTTTACAAGGGCAGTACTTC. The genes are TRBV20-1 and TRBJ2-7, with a weak D call TRBD1 (6 bases). This CDR3 spans 14 amino acids. Germline CDR1 reads DFQATT; CDR2 reads SNEGSKA (reference sequence). The germline V and J ends were trimmed by 3 bases and 9 bases, with 21 bases remaining between them.